This is a list of T cell receptor beta chains from one sample in a study of CXCR3-negative and CXCR3-positive naive CD8 T cells. TCRdb re-called the 5' RACE reads, yielding one record per CDR3 amino acid sequence without DNA. The sample includes under 85,000 distinct CDR3 sequences. Input material: naive CXCR3- CD8+ T cells from blood. The receptors stem from a human donor in good health. Some clones in this sample may be carry-over from other donors' samples. Both conserved end residues are part of each CDR3.

TRBV9	TRBJ2-7	CASSRDDRGQGEQYF
TRBV5-1	TRBJ2-7	CASSYTQGRPYEQYF
TRBV4-3	TRBJ2-2	CASSQDGFMDTGELFF
TRBV5-6	TRBJ2-1	CASSWGPRSEYNEQFF
TRBV3-1	TRBJ2-1	CASSQGTLTHEQFF
TRBV12-3/TRBV12-4	TRBJ1-1	CASSFGYTEAFF
TRBV4-3	TRBJ2-1	CASSRDRGAYNEQFF
TRBV7-9	TRBJ2-7	CASSLLVSEQYF
TRBV15	TRBJ2-3	CATSRDRSSGGVGDTQYF
TRBV6-1	TRBJ2-7	CASKEGGPEQYF
TRBV6-1	TRBJ2-7	CASSEASGQIYEQYF
TRBV9	TRBJ1-2	CASSDNRGLNYGYTF
TRBV2	TRBJ2-7	CATGLDTMADYEQYF
TRBV28	TRBJ2-2	CASSPRTSYTGELFF
TRBV27	TRBJ1-1	CASGTGAGTEAFF
TRBV12-3/TRBV12-4	TRBJ2-7	CASRAGVSYEQYF
TRBV12-3/TRBV12-4	TRBJ2-2	CASMYPRLAGAISNTGELFF
TRBV29-1	TRBJ2-7	CSVEAPGRGSYEQYF
TRBV20-1	TRBJ2-3	CSANPLGQGDTQYF
TRBV9	TRBJ2-7	CASSVWTGADEQYF
TRBV28	TRBJ2-5	CASSLDWRSVWGTSEETQYF
TRBV29-1	TRBJ2-3	CSVEDKRTGSVLRYF
TRBV2	TRBJ2-7	CASSSYRGPYEQYF
TRBV4-3	TRBJ2-7	CASSQTGSHEQYF
TRBV6-5	TRBJ2-1	CASSGTSGTSSYNEQFF
TRBV6-5	TRBJ1-2	CASSYLGHGYTF
TRBV29-1	TRBJ2-2	CSARGTGSNTGELFF
TRBV12-3/TRBV12-4	TRBJ2-1	CASSSSEEDEQFF
TRBV5-1	TRBJ2-3	CASRLDDPDTQYF
TRBV6-5	TRBJ2-1	CASSPRDSYNEQFF
TRBV12-3/TRBV12-4	TRBJ2-7	CASSSPTGAYEQYF
TRBV5-1	TRBJ1-5	CASSLRRESNQPQHF
TRBV19	TRBJ2-7	CASRSSDSYEQYF
TRBV12-3/TRBV12-4	TRBJ2-7	CASSPHSGRGTEQYF
TRBV20-1	TRBJ2-5	CSAREYTYGETQYF